This note documents a single T cell receptor beta chain sequence. CD45RO-negative CD8 cells positively selected for CCR7 made up the naive population, which excluded terminally differentiated effector memory CD45RA+ cells. This specimen belongs to a study of shared clonotypes between healthy human individuals. Germline loops: CDR1 LNHDA, CDR2 SQIVND (reference sequence). CDR3 length: 12 amino acids. With V trimmed by 5 bases and J by 16 bases, 11 bases remained unmatched. Here immunoSEQ multiplex PCR was the method, and the copy in TCRdb shows in-frame clones only, minus some. The table has around 600,000 clones, about 95% seen once.

Sequenced: naive CD8+ T cells sorted from blood. The sequence was collected from a woman in her 30s in good health. V is TRBV19 and J is TRBJ1-5; 7 bases are a match to TRBD1. The CDR3 DNA is TGTGCCAGTAGTTCTGGGGACAGCAAAATCCATTTT. Translated: CASSSGDSKIHF. The full variable domain, rest sourced from reference TRBV19 and TRBJ1-5, is DGGITQSPKYLFRKEGQNVTLSCEQNLNHDAMYWYRQDPGQGLRLIYYSQIVNDFQKGDIAEGYSVSREKKESFPLTVTSAQKNPTAFYLCASSSGDSKIHFGDGTRLSIL.